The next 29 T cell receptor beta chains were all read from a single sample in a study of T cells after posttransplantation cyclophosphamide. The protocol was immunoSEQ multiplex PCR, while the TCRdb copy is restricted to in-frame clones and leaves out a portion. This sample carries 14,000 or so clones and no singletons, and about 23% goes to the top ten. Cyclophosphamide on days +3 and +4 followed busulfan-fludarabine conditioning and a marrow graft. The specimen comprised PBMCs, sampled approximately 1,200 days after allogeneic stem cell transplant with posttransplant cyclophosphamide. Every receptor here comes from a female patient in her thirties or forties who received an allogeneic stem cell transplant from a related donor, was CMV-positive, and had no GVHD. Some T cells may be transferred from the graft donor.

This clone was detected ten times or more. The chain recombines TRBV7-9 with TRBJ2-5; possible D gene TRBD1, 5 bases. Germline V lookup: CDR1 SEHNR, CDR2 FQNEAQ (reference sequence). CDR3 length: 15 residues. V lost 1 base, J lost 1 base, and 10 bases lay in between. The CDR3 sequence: CASSLDGGAQETQYF. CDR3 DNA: TGTGCCAGCAGCTTAGACGGTGGGGCCCAAGAGACCCAGTACTTC.

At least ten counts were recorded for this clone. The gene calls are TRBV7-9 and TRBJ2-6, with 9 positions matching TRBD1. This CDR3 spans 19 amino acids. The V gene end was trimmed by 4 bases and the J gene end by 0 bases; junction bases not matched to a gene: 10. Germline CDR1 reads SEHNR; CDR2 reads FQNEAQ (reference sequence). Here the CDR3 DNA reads TGTGCCAGCAGCTCGCATCGGGACAGGGCCGACTCTGGGGCCAACGTCCTGACTTTC. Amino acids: CASSSHRDRADSGANVLTF.

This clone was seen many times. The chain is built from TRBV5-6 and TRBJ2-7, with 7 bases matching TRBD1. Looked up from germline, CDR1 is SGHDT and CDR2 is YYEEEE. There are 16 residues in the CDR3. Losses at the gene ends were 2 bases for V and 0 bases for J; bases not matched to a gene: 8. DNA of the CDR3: TGTGCCAGCAGCTTAGGGTGGGCAGGGGGCTCCTACGAGCAGTACTTC. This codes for CASSLGWAGGSYEQYF.

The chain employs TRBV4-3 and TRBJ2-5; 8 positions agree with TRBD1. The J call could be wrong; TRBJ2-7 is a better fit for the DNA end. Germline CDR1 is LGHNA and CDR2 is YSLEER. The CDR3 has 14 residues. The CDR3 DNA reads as TGCGCCAGCAGCCAGAGGACAGGGTCCTACGAGCAGTACTTC. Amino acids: CASSQRTGSYEQYF.

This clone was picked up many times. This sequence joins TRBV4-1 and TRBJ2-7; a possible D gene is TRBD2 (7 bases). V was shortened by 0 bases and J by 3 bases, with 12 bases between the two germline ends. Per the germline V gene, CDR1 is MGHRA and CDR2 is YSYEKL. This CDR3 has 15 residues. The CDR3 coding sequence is TGCGCCAGCAGCCAAGAAGGCGGGGGCCTCTACGAGCAGTACTTC. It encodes CASSQEGGGLYEQYF.

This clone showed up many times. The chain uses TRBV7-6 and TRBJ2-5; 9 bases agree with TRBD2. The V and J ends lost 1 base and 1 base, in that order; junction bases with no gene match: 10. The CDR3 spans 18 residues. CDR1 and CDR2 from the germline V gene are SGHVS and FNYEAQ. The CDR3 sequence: CASSLVASGVIFQETQYF. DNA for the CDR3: TGTGCCAGCAGCTTAGTGGCTAGCGGGGTGATTTTCCAAGAGACCCAGTACTTC.

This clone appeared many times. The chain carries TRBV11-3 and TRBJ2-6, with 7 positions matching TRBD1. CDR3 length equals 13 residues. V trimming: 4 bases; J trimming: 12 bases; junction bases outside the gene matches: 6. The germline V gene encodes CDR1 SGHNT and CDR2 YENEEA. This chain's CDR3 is CASSSGQSTVLTF. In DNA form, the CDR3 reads TGTGCCAGCAGCTCGGGACAGTCGACCGTCCTGACTTTC.

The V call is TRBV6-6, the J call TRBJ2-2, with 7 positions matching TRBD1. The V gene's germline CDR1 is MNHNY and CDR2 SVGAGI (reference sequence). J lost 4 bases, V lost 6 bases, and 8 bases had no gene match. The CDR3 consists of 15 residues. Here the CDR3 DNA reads TGTGCCAGCAGGGCGACAGGGTCGGTCACCGGGGAGCTGTTTTTT. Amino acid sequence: CASRATGSVTGELFF.

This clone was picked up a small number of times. CDR3 residues: CASSFRAGGLSHTDTQYF. For the CDR3, the DNA is TGTGCCAGCAGCTTCAGAGCGGGGGGGCTGTCCCACACAGATACGCAGTATTTT. This rearrangement joins TRBV11-2 to TRBJ2-3, with 10 positions matching TRBD2. This CDR3 is built from 18 residues. Germline V gene sequence: CDR1 SGHAT, CDR2 FQNNGV. Germline trimming cut 3 bases from V and 2 bases from J; bases unmatched to any gene: 11. Filled out from reference TRBV11-2 and TRBJ2-3, the complete variable domain reads EAGVAQSPRYKIIEKRQSVAFWCNPISGHATLYWYQQILGQGPKLLIQFQNNGVVDDSQLPKDRFSAERLKGVDSTLKIQPAKLEDSAVYLCASSFRAGGLSHTDTQYFGPGTRLTVL.

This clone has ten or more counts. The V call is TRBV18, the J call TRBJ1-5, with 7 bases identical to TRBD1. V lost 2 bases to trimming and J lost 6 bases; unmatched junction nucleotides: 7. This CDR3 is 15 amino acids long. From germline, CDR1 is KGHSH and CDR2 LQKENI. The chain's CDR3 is CASSPVPQGGQPQHF. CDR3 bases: TGTGCCAGCTCACCAGTCCCCCAGGGGGGTCAGCCCCAGCATTTT. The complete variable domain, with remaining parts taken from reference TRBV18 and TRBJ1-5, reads NAGVMQNPRHLVRRRGQEARLRCSPMKGHSHVYWYRQLPEEGLKFMVYLQKENIIDESGMPKERFSAEFPKEGPSILRIQQVVRGDSAAYFCASSPVPQGGQPQHFGDGTRLSIL.

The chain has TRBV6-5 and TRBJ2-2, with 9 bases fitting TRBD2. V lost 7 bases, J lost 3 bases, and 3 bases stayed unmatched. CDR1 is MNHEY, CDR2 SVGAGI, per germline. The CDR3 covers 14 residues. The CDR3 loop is CASKAGGYTGELFF. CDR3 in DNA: TGTGCCAGCAAAGCGGGGGGTTACACCGGGGAGCTGTTTTTT.

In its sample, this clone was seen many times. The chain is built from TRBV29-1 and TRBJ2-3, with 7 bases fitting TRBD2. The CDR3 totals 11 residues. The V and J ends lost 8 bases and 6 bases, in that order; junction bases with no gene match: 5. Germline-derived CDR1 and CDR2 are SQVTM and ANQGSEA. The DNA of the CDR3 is TGCAGCACCTACGGGGGGGATACGCAGTATTTT. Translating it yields CSTYGGDTQYF.

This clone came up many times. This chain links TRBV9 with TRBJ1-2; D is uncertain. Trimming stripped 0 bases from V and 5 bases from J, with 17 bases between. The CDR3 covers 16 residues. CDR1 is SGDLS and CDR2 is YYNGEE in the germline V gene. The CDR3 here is CASSVEAGLNGYGYTF. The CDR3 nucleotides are TGTGCCAGCAGCGTAGAGGCGGGGTTAAATGGGTATGGCTACACCTTC.

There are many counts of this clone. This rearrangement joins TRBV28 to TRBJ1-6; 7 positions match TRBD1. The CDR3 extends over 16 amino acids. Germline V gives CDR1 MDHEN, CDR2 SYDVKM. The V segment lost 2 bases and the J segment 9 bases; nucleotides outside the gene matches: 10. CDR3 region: CASSLLVGTVFSPLHF. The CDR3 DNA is TGTGCCAGCAGTTTACTGGTCGGGACAGTCTTTTCACCCCTCCACTTT.

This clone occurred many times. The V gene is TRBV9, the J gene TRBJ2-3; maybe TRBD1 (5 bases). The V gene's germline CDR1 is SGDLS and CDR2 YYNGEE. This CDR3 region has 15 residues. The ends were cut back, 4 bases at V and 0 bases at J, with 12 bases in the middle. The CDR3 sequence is CASSYDSPSTDTQYF. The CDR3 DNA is TGTGCCAGCAGCTATGACAGCCCTAGCACAGATACGCAGTATTTT.

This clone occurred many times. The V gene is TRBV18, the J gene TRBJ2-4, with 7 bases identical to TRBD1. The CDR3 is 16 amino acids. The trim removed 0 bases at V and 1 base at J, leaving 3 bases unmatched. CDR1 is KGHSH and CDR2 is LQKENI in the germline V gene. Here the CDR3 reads CASSPPTGRAKNIQYF. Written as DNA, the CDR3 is TGTGCCAGCTCACCACCGACAGGGCGGGCCAAAAACATTCAGTACTTC.

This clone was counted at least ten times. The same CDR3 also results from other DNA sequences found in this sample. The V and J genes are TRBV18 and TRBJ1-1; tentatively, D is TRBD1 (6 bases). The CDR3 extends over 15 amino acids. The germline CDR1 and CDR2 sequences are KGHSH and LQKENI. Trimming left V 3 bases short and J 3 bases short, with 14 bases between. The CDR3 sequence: CASSPLDRTDTEAFF. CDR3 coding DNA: TGTGCCAGCTCACCCTTGGACAGAACCGACACTGAAGCTTTCTTT.

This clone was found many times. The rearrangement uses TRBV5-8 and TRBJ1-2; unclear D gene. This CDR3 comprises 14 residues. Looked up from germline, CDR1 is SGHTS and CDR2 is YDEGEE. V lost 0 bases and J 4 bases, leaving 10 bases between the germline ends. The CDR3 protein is CASSLDIDFYGYTF. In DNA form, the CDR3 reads TGTGCCAGCAGCTTGGACATAGACTTCTATGGCTACACCTTC.

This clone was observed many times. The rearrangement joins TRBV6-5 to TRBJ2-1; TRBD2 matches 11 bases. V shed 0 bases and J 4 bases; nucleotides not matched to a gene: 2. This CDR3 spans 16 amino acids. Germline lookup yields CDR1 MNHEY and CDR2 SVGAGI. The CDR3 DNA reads TGTGCCAGCAGTTACTCACTAGCGGGGGTATACAATGAGCAGTTCTTC. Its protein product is CASSYSLAGVYNEQFF.

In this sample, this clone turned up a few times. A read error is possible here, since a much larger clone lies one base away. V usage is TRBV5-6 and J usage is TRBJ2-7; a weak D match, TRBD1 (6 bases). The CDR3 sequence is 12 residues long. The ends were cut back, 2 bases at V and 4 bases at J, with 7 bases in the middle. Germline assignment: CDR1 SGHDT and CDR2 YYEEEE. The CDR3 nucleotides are TGTGCCAGCAGCTTCGGACAGTACGAGCAGTACTTC. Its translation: CASSFGQYEQYF.

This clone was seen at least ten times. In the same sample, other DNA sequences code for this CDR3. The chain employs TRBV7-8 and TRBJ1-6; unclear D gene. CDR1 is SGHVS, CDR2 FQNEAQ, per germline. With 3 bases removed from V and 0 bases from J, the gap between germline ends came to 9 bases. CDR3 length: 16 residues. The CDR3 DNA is TGTGCCAGCAGCTTGTCCCGGAGCTCCTATAATTCACCCCTCCACTTT. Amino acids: CASSLSRSSYNSPLHF.

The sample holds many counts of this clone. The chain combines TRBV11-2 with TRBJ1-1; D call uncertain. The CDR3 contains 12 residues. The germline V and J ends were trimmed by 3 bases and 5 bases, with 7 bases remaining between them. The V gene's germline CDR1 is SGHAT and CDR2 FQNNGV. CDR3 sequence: CASSFSRTEAFF. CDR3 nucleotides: TGTGCCAGCAGCTTCTCTAGGACTGAAGCTTTCTTT.

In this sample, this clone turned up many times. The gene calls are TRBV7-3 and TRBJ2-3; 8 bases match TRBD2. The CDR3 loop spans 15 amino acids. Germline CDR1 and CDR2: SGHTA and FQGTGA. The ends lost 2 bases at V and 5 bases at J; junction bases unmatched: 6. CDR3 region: CASSLSGGWEDTQYF. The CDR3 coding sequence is TGTGCCAGCAGCTTATCGGGAGGGTGGGAAGATACGCAGTATTTT.

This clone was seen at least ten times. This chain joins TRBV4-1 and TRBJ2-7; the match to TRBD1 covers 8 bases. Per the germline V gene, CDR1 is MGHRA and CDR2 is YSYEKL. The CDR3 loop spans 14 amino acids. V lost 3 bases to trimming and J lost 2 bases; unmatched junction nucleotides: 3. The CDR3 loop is CASSQAGGTYEQYF. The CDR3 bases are TGCGCCAGCAGCCAGGCAGGGGGCACCTACGAGCAGTACTTC.

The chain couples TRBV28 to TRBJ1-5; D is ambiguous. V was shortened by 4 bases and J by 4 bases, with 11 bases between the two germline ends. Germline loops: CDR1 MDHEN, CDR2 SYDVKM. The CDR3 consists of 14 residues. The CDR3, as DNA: TGTGCCAGCAGTTGGGCTGACGGAAATCAGCCCCAGCATTTT. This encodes CASSWADGNQPQHF. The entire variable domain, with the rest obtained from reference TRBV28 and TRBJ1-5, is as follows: DVKVTQSSRYLVKRTGEKVFLECVQDMDHENMFWYRQDPGLGLRLIYFSYDVKMKEKGDIPEGYSVSREKKERFSLILESASTNQTSMYLCASSWADGNQPQHFGDGTRLSIL.

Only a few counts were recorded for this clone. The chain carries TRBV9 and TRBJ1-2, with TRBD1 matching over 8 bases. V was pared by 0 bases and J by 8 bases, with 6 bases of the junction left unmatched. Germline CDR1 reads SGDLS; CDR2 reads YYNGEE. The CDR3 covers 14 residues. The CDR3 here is CASSVVGTGKGYTF. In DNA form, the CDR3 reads TGTGCCAGCAGCGTAGTTGGGACAGGAAAGGGCTACACCTTC. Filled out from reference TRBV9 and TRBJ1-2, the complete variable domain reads DSGVTQTPKHLITATGQRVTLRCSPRSGDLSVYWYQQSLDQGLQFLIQYYNGEERAKGNILERFSAQQFPDLHSELNLSSLELGDSALYFCASSVVGTGKGYTFGSGTRLTVV.

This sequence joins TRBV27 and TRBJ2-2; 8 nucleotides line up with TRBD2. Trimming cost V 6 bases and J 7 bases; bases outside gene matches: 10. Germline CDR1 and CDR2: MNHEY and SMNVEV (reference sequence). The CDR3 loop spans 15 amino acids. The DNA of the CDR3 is TGTGCCAGCAGCATACGGGGGGGCGGGGACGGGGAGCTGTTTTTT. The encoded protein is CASSIRGGGDGELFF.

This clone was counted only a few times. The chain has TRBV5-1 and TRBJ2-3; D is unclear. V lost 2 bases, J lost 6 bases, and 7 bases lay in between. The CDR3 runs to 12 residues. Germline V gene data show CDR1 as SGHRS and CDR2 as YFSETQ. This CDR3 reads CASSLELDTQYF. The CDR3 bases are TGCGCCAGCAGCTTAGAGTTGGATACGCAGTATTTT.

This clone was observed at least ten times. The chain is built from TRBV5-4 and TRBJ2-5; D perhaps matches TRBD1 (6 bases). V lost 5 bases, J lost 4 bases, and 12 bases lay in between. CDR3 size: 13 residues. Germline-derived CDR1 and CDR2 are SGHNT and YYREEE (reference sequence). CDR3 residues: CASSPRDIETQYF. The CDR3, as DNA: TGTGCCAGCAGTCCCCGGGACATAGAGACCCAGTACTTC.